This T cell receptor (beta chain) was identified in a study of OX40 agonist ivuxolimab in advanced cancers. Study-wide context: Prior anti-PD-1, anti-PD-L1 or anti-CTLA-4 therapy was allowed; approximately 40% had some.

Libraries were prepared by immunoSEQ multiplex PCR; TCRdb keeps only in-frame clonotypes and omits some of them. Of about 48,000 clones listed, 88% are singletons. On this clone itself: The antigen remains undetermined.

Study outcomes and limitations: Researchers report that CD8+ T cells had, on average, more expanded clones than CD4+.

This specimen was CD4+ or CD8+ T cells sorted from blood, taken in a trial of the OX40 agonist ivuxolimab. The clonotype originates from an adult with an advanced solid tumor such as melanoma, head and neck, liver or kidney cancer.

This CDR3 reads CASSDSGDRGSGNTIYF. CDR3 DNA: TGTGCCAGCAGTGACTCGGGGGACAGGGGATCTGGAAACACCATATATTTT. The chain couples TRBV6-4 to TRBJ1-3; TRBD1 agrees at 10 bases. Germline V gene data show CDR1 as MRHNA and CDR2 as SNTAGT. J lost 1 base, V lost 0 bases, and 3 bases had no gene match. The CDR3 spans 17 residues.